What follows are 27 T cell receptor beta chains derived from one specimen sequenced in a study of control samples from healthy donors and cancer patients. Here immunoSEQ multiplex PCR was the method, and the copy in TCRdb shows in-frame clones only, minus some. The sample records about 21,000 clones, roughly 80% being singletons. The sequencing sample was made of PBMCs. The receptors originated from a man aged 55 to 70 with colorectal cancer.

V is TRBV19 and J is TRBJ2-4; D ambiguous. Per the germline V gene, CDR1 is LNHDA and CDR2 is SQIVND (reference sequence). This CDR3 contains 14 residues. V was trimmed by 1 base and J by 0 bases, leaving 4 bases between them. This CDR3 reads CASSIVEAKNIQYF. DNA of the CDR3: TGTGCCAGTAGTATAGTGGAAGCCAAAAACATTCAGTACTTC. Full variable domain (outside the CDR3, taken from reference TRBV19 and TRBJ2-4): DGGITQSPKYLFRKEGQNVTLSCEQNLNHDAMYWYRQDPGQGLRLIYYSQIVNDFQKGDIAEGYSVSREKKESFPLTVTSAQKNPTAFYLCASSIVEAKNIQYFGAGTRLSVL.

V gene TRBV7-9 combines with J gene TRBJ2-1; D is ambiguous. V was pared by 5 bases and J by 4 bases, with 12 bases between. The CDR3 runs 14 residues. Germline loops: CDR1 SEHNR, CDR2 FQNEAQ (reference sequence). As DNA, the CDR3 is TGTGCCAGCAGCCTAGATATATTTTACAATGAGCAGTTCTTC. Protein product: CASSLDIFYNEQFF.

CDR3 sequence (DNA): TGTGCCAGCAGTTTATGGGGGGCGCGGACCGGGGAGCTGTTTTTT. It is translated as CASSLWGARTGELFF. V is TRBV27 and J is TRBJ2-2; D may be TRBD1 or TRBD2 (6 bases each). V was cut by 1 base and J by 5 bases, with 11 bases left in between. The CDR3 runs 15 residues. Looked up from germline, CDR1 is MNHEY and CDR2 is SMNVEV (reference sequence).

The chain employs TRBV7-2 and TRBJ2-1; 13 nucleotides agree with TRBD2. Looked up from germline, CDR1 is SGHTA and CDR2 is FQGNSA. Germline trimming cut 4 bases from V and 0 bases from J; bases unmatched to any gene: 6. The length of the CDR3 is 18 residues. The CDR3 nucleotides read TGTGCCAGCAGCTGGGGACTAGCGGGGATTTTCTCCTACAATGAGCAGTTCTTC. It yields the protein CASSWGLAGIFSYNEQFF.

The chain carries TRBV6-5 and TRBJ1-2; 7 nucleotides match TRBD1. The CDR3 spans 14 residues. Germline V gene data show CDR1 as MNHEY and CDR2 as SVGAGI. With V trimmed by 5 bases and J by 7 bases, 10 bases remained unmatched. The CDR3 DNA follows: TGTGCCAGCAGTCCGACAGGGCCCGACTTTGGCTACACCTTC. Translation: CASSPTGPDFGYTF.

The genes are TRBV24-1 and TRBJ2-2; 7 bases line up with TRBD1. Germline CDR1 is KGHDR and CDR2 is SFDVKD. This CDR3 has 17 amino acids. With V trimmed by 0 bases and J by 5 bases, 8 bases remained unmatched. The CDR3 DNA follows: TGTGCCACCAGTGATTTGAGAAGGGGGCGACGAACCGGGGAGCTGTTTTTT. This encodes CATSDLRRGRRTGELFF.

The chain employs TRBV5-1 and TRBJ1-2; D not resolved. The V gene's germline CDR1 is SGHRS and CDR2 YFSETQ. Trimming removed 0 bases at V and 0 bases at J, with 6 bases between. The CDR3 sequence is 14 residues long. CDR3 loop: CASSLDSSNYGYTF. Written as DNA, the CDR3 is TGCGCCAGCAGCTTGGACAGCTCTAACTATGGCTACACCTTC.

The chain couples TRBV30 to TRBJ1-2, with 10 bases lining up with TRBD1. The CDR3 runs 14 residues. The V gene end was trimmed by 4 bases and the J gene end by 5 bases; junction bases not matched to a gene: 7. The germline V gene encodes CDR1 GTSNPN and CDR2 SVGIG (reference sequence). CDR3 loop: CAWKNAGQGYGYTF. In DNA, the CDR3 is TGTGCCTGGAAGAACGCGGGACAGGGGTATGGCTACACCTTC.

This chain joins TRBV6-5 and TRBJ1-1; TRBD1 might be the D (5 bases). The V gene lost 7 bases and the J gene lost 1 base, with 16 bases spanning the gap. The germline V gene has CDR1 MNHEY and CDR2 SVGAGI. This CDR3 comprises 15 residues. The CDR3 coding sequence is TGTGCCAGCACGACGCGGGGCTTTTGGAACACTGAAGCTTTCTTT. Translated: CASTTRGFWNTEAFF.

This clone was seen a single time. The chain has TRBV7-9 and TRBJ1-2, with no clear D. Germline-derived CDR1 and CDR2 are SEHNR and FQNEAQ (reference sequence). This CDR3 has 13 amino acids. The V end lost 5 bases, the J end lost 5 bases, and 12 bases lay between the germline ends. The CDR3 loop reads CASSPLGRYGYTF. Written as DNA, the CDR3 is TGTGCCAGCAGCCCATTGGGCCGTTATGGCTACACCTTC.

The CDR3 protein is CATSRGEVSSYNSPLHF. The DNA for the CDR3 is TGTGCCACCAGCAGGGGCGAGGTGAGCTCCTATAATTCACCCCTCCACTTT. The chain joins TRBV15 to TRBJ1-6; D is ambiguous. CDR3 length: 17 residues. Deletions cut 3 bases from V and 0 bases from J, with 12 bases between. The germline gives CDR1 LNHNV, CDR2 YYDKDF (reference sequence). The variable domain in full, completed from reference TRBV15 and TRBJ1-6, reads DAMVIQNPRYQVTQFGKPVTLSCSQTLNHNVMYWYQQKSSQAPKLLFHYYDKDFNNEADTPDNFQSRRPNTSFCFLDIRSPGLGDTAMYLCATSRGEVSSYNSPLHFGNGTRLTVT.

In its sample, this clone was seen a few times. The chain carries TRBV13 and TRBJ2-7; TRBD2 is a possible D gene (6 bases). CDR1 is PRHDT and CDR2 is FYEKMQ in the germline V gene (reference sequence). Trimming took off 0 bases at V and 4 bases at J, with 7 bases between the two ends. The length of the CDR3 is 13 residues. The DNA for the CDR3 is TGTGCCAGCAGCTTAGGCCGGGGGTACGAGCAGTACTTC. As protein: CASSLGRGYEQYF.

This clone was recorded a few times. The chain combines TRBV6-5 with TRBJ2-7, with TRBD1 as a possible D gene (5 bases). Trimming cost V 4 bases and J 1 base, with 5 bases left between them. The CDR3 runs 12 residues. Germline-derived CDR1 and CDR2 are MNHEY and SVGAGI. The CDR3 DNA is TGTGCCAGCAGTTCAGGGTCCTACGAGCAGTACTTC. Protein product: CASSSGSYEQYF.

For the CDR3, the DNA is TGTGCCAGCACCACAGGATACGAGCAGTACTTC. The encoded protein is CASTTGYEQYF. The rearrangement joins TRBV6-5 to TRBJ2-7; weak D call: TRBD1 (5 bases). The ends were cut back, 7 bases at V and 4 bases at J, with 8 bases in the middle. Germline assignment: CDR1 MNHEY and CDR2 SVGAGI. This CDR3 is 11 amino acids long.

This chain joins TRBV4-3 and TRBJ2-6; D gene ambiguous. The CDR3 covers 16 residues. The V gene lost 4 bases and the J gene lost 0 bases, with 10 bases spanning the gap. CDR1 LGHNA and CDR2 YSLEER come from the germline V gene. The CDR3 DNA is TGCGCCAGCAGCCCACTTTTGAGCTCTGGGGCCAACGTCCTGACTTTC. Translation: CASSPLLSSGANVLTF.

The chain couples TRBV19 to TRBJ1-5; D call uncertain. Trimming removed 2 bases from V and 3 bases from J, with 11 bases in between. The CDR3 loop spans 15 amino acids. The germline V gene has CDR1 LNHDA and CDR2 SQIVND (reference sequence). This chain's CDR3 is CASSISPVTNQPQHF. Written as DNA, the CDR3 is TGTGCCAGTAGTATAAGTCCGGTTACCAATCAGCCCCAGCATTTT.

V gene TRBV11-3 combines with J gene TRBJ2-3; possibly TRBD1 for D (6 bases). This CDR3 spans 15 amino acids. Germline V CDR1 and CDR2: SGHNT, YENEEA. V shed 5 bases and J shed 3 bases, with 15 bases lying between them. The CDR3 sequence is CASSPPGEGTDTQYF. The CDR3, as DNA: TGTGCCAGCAGCCCCCCAGGGGAAGGTACAGATACGCAGTATTTT. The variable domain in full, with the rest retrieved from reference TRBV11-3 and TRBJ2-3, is EAGVVQSPRYKIIEKKQPVAFWCNPISGHNTLYWYLQNLGQGPELLIRYENEEAVDDSQLPKDRFSAERLKGVDSTLKIQPAELGDSAVYLCASSPPGEGTDTQYFGPGTRLTVL.

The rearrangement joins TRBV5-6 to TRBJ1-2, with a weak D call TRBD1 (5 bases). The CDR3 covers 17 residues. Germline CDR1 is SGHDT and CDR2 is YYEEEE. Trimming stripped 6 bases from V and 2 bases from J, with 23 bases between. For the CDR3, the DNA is TGTGCCAGCAACGAGCCGGGGGGTTGGAGGAAGAACTATGGCTACACCTTC. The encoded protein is CASNEPGGWRKNYGYTF.

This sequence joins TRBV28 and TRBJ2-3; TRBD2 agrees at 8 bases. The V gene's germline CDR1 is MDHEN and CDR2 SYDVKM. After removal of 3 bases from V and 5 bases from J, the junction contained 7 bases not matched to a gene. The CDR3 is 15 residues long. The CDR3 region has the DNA TGTGCCAGCAGTTTTAACGGGGGGGCCTTAGATACGCAGTATTTT. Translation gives CASSFNGGALDTQYF.

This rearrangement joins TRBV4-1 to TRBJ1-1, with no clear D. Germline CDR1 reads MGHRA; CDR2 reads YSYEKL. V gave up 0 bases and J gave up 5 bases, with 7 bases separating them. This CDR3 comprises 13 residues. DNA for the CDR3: TGCGCCAGCAGCCAAGATAGGATGACTGAAGCTTTCTTT. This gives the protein CASSQDRMTEAFF.

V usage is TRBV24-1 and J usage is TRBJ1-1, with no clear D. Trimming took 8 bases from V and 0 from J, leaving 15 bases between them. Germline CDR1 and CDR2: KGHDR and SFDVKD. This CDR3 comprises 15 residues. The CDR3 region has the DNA TGTGCCACCATTTTCTCGGGGAACATGAACACTGAAGCTTTCTTT. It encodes CATIFSGNMNTEAFF.

The CDR3 here is CASSLRKGVNEKLFF. CDR3 nucleotides: TGCGCCAGCAGCTTGAGGAAAGGGGTGAATGAAAAACTGTTTTTT. V and J are TRBV5-1 and TRBJ1-4; D might be TRBD1 (5 bases). The CDR3 consists of 15 residues. Germline lookup yields CDR1 SGHRS and CDR2 YFSETQ. Deletions cut 1 base from V and 5 bases from J, with 12 bases between. The whole variable domain, filled in from reference TRBV5-1 and TRBJ1-4, reads KAGVTQTPRYLIKTRGQQVTLSCSPISGHRSVSWYQQTPGQGLQFLFEYFSETQRNKGNFPGRFSGRQFSNSRSEMNVSTLELGDSALYLCASSLRKGVNEKLFFGSGTQLSVL.

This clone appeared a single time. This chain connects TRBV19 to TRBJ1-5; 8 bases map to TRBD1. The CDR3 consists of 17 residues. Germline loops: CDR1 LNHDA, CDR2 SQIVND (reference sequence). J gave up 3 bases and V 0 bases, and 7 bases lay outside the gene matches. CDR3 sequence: CASSIDPGGPSNQPQHF. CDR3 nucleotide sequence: TGTGCCAGTAGTATAGATCCAGGGGGCCCCTCCAATCAGCCCCAGCATTTT. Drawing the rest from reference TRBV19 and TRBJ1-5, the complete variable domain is DGGITQSPKYLFRKEGQNVTLSCEQNLNHDAMYWYRQDPGQGLRLIYYSQIVNDFQKGDIAEGYSVSREKKESFPLTVTSAQKNPTAFYLCASSIDPGGPSNQPQHFGDGTRLSIL.

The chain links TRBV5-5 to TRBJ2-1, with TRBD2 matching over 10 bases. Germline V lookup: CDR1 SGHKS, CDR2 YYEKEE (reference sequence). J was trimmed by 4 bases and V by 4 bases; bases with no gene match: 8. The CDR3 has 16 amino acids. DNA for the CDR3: TGTGCCAGCAGCCAGCAACTACTAGCGGGGTACAATGAGCAGTTCTTC. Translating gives CASSQQLLAGYNEQFF.

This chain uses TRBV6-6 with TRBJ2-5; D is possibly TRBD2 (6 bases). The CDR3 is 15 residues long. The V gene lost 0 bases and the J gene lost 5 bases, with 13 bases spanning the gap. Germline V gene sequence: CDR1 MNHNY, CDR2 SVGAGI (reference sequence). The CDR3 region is CASSYSTRGLETQYF. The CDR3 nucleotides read TGTGCCAGCAGTTACTCGACTCGGGGGTTGGAGACCCAGTACTTC.

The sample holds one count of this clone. The CDR3 loop is CASHFRTSSDEQYV. The CDR3 nucleotides are TGTGCCAGTCACTTCCGGACATCTTCAGACGAGCAGTACGTC. This chain connects TRBV11-2 to TRBJ2-7; a weak D match, TRBD1 (5 bases). Germline V lookup: CDR1 SGHAT, CDR2 FQNNGV. Trimming left V 9 bases short and J 5 bases short, with 20 bases between. The CDR3 totals 14 residues.

The CDR3 coding sequence is TGTGCCAGTAGTAGCGGGACAGCGAGCAATCAGCCCCAGCATTTT. It encodes CASSSGTASNQPQHF. The J gene is TRBJ1-5, the V gene TRBV19, with 7 bases matching TRBD1. In germline, CDR1 is LNHDA, CDR2 SQIVND (reference sequence). V trimming: 4 bases; J trimming: 1 base; junction bases outside the gene matches: 4. The CDR3 has 15 residues.